This T cell receptor (beta chain) was sequenced during a study of Graves' ophthalmopathy and Graves' hyperthyroidism (dated by TCRdb to 2016 to 2019). A note on the overall study: Peripheral blood was collected at initial diagnosis, prior to any treatment. For training and testing, the 110 or so patients in the discovery cohort were randomly divided in a 7:3 ratio. An independent validation cohort was composed of approximately 18 hyperthyroidism patients and about 16 patients who later progressed from hyperthyroidism to ophthalmopathy. The study used signatures of the TCR beta repertoire to tell Graves' ophthalmopathy apart from Graves' hyperthyroidism and to predict which patients would progress to ophthalmopathy. T-cell repertoires of thyroid tissue and blood were compared in about 6 hyperthyroidism patients. Once sampling was done, hyperthyroidism patients were given methimazole at a starting dose of 30 mg daily, while ophthalmopathy patients were given high-dose intravenous methylprednisolone. To explore V-J signatures that distinguish ophthalmopathy from hyperthyroidism, a discovery set of 100 patients was enrolled, made up of some 41 with ophthalmopathy and some 56 with stable hyperthyroidism. In total, over 130 blood samples were TCR-sequenced: 40 to 45 ophthalmopathy, approximately 80 hyperthyroidism and some 17 hyperthyroidism-to-ophthalmopathy patients. Broader findings and caveats from the paper: In validation, the model predicted ophthalmopathy progression with about 70% sensitivity and 72.22% specificity; some twelve predicted patients were CT-confirmed with GO in a median of about 7.1 months. No statistical method was used to set the sample size in advance, and the investigators knew which group each participant was assigned to. Most of the expanded thyroid clonotypes with a frequency above 0.001 were also detected in blood, and it was suggested that the thyroid immune response may be reflected by blood repertoires. Ophthalmopathy was separated from stable hyperthyroidism by the 13-signature model with more than 85% sensitivity and less than 82% specificity in cross-validation and with 80%/75% in the test set.

Stable hyperthyroidism was defined as no progression to ophthalmopathy within 18 months of follow-up. Hyperthyroidism patients were newly diagnosed, with disease duration under 2 months, and aged 18 to 65 years. Patients with other autoimmune diseases, uncontrolled infections, pregnancy or lactation were excluded from the study. Diagnosis was based on clinical symptoms, serum thyroxine, TRAb, thyroid ultrasound and orbital computed tomography. Ficoll-Paque density gradient centrifugation was used to isolate PBMCs from around 10 ml of fresh peripheral blood. Total RNA was extracted using Trizol reagent, and RNA quality was checked on an Agilent 2100 Bioanalyzer. For repertoire sequencing, the TCR beta CDR3 regions were amplified from RNA transcripts. The first round of RT-PCR was done with HTBI primers and the Qiagen OneStep RT-PCR kit, and was followed by a second round of multiplex PCR, then size selection and purification. Libraries were sequenced paired-end with 100 bp reads on an Illumina HiSeq2000. For the original study's pipeline: SOAPnuke was used for read processing, and reads with adapters, uncalled bases, a mean Phred below 15, or no exact constant-primer or identifier match were discarded. High-quality paired reads were merged with COPE v1.2.5. Unique nucleotide sequences were defined as clonotypes and aligned to IMGT TRB V, D and J references using MiTCR v1.1. Only V-J combinations with frequency above 0.0001 were analysed, covering 99% to 99.2% of repertoires. For each V-J combination, a TCR clonal expansion and chaos score was defined as F50 clonal expansion divided by the chaos observed in the TCRdist matrix. Welch's t-statistics and random forest were used to reduce the features to about twelve V-J combinations, which were then used as input to a naive Bayes classifier. The Morisita-Horn index was used to measure how similar the thyroid and blood repertoires were. The public reads were reanalyzed by TCRdb: fastp trimming at Q25, MiXCR alignment, in-frame beta chains only. Merged by CDR3 protein, the rows form single entries marked with the most common genes and DNA. What appears here as the V and J calls and clone size reflects TCRdb's work, not the paper's. This sample is represented by hundreds of thousands of distinct CDR3 sequences; 20% to 25% of them were singletons. Roughly 3% of the sample is held by the ten biggest clonotypes.

Many counts were recorded for this clonotype. This receptor's antigen is unknown. The input lacks base qualities; no much larger clone sits a single base away. Based on the germline V gene, the CDR1 and CDR2 sequences are MGHDK and SYGVNS. The junction carries 18 bases between V and J, which are trimmed by 1 base and 0 bases respectively. Its CDR3 holds 18 amino acids, cysteine through phenylalanine. Only CDR3 DNA is held: 54 bases, read in frame from base 1. The clonotype originates from a woman younger than 30 with stable Graves' hyperthyroidism. Donor details come from another sample of the same person, matched by shared clones. Recombination joined TRBV25-1 with TRBJ2-5; the best D guess is TRBD1, with 6 bases matching. Source material: peripheral blood. The DNA sequence reads TGTGCCAGCAGTGAATCCCAAGCCGGGACAAAGTACCAAGAGACCCAGTACTTC. It specifies CASSESQAGTKYQETQYF. Here the CDR3 is joined to the reference TRBV25-1 and TRBJ2-5 genes, and the full variable domain is: EADIYQTPRYLVIGTGKKITLECSQTMGHDKMYWYQQDPGMELHLIHYSYGVNSTEKGDLSSESTVSRIRTEHFPLTLESARPSHTSQYLCASSESQAGTKYQETQYFGPGTRLLVL.